This passage covers 25 T cell receptor beta chains from one sample sequenced in a study of regulatory and conventional T cells in RAG deficiency. Conventional CD4+ T cells were sorted from blood as CD25-low CD127-high cells. Sequencing used immunoSEQ multiplex PCR; TCRdb keeps in-frame clones, though not all of them. This table holds some 23,000 clones, roughly 93% found once. In addition, the sample was reused for a study of regulatory T cells. That study adds: Primers: 52 TRBV forward and 13 TRBJ reverse.

The sample was CD4+ T cells sorted from blood. The receptors shown here come from a human donor in good health.

V gene TRBV5-1 combines with J gene TRBJ1-2; D not resolved. CDR3 size: 13 residues. Trimming removed 2 bases from V and 8 bases from J, with 13 bases in between. From germline, CDR1 is SGHRS and CDR2 YFSETQ. This CDR3 is CASSFNEASGYTF. CDR3 sequence (DNA): TGCGCCAGCAGCTTTAATGAGGCATCCGGCTACACCTTC.

This clone was found once. The chain employs TRBV11-2 and TRBJ2-5, with 11 nucleotides matching TRBD1. The ends lost 5 bases at V and 5 bases at J; junction bases unmatched: 7. The CDR3 has 15 amino acids. CDR1 and CDR2 (germline): SGHAT, FQNNGV. The DNA of the CDR3 is TGTGCCAGCAGCGACGGACAGGGGGCGTTTGAGACCCAGTACTTC. It yields the protein CASSDGQGAFETQYF.

The chain combines TRBV27 with TRBJ2-7, with 11 positions matching TRBD2. CDR3 size: 13 residues. After removal of 6 bases from V and 4 bases from J, the junction contained 2 bases not matched to a gene. The germline CDR1 and CDR2 sequences are MNHEY and SMNVEV (reference sequence). CDR3 DNA: TGTGCCAGCAGCCCTAGCGGGAGGTACGAGCAGTACTTC. This codes for CASSPSGRYEQYF.

In this sample, this clone turned up once. The chain has TRBV11-2 and TRBJ1-2; 10 positions agree with TRBD1. J gave up 5 bases and V 5 bases, and 11 bases lay outside the gene matches. The CDR3 is 16 residues long. The germline gives CDR1 SGHAT, CDR2 FQNNGV. Written as DNA, the CDR3 is TGTGCCAGCAGCATCAACCCGGGACAGGGGCGGTATGGCTACACCTTC. Amino acids: CASSINPGQGRYGYTF.

This clone was counted a single time. The chain carries TRBV7-8 and TRBJ2-1, with TRBD1 matching over 8 bases. Germline CDR1 and CDR2: SGHVS and FQNEAQ. After removal of 2 bases from V and 8 bases from J, the junction contained 5 bases not matched to a gene. CDR3 length equals 14 residues. DNA of the CDR3: TGTGCCAGCAGCTTAAGGACAGGGAATTATGAGCAGTTCTTC. It specifies CASSLRTGNYEQFF. Supplemented by reference TRBV7-8 and TRBJ2-1, the full variable domain reads GAGVSQSPRYKVAKRGQDVALRCDPISGHVSLFWYQQALGQGPEFLTYFQNEAQLDKSGLPSDRFFAERPEGSVSTLKIQRTQQEDSAVYLCASSLRTGNYEQFFGPGTRLTVL.

The gene calls are TRBV19 and TRBJ1-5; maybe TRBD1 (5 bases). This CDR3 spans 17 amino acids. V shed 4 bases and J shed 0 bases, with 16 bases lying between them. CDR1 is LNHDA, CDR2 SQIVND, per germline (reference sequence). CDR3 nucleotide sequence: TGTGCCAGTAGTAGCCCCCCGGGACGTTATAGCAATCAGCCCCAGCATTTT. This codes for CASSSPPGRYSNQPQHF.

The chain links TRBV7-9 to TRBJ2-5; 8 nucleotides agree with TRBD1. Germline CDR1 SEHNR, CDR2 FQNEAQ (reference sequence). The junction had 11 bases not matched to a gene; V was cut back by 7 bases and J by 4 bases. The CDR3 has 15 residues. CDR3: CASTRTGFTGETQYF. CDR3 DNA sequence: TGTGCCAGCACACGGACAGGGTTTACTGGAGAGACCCAGTACTTC.

The gene calls are TRBV18 and TRBJ2-1; TRBD1 is a possible D gene (7 bases). With 2 bases removed from V and 4 bases from J, the gap between germline ends came to 12 bases. Germline assignment: CDR1 KGHSH and CDR2 LQKENI. The CDR3 covers 15 residues. The CDR3 is CASSPAQGGYNEQFF. CDR3 nucleotides: TGTGCCAGCTCACCAGCCCAGGGGGGATACAATGAGCAGTTCTTC.

This clone was counted once. V usage is TRBV5-1 and J usage is TRBJ2-3, with D possibly TRBD1 on 5 matching bases. This CDR3 has 16 amino acids. V gave up 0 bases and J gave up 2 bases, with 13 bases separating them. Germline CDR1 is SGHRS and CDR2 is YFSETQ. CDR3 nucleotides: TGCGCCAGCAGCTTGGAAGGGGTCGGCGACACAGATACGCAGTATTTT. It specifies CASSLEGVGDTDTQYF.

J is TRBJ2-2 and V is TRBV10-1; TRBD1 aligns across 7 bases. The CDR3 length is 14 residues. With 7 bases clipped from V and 1 base from J, the junction kept 3 bases outside the gene matches. From germline, CDR1 is WNHNN and CDR2 SYGVQD (reference sequence). CDR3 loop: CASMDRLNTGELFF. CDR3 DNA: TGCGCCAGCATGGACAGGCTGAACACCGGGGAGCTGTTTTTT.

V usage is TRBV5-6 and J usage is TRBJ1-2; D possibly corresponds to TRBD1 (6 bases). V was cut by 2 bases and J by 7 bases, with 15 bases left in between. CDR3 length: 14 amino acids. The V gene's germline CDR1 is SGHDT and CDR2 YYEEEE. For the CDR3, the DNA is TGTGCCAGCAGCTTTTGGGGGGCGCTCGGTGGCTACACCTTC. Translation gives CASSFWGALGGYTF. The complete variable domain, with remaining parts taken from reference TRBV5-6 and TRBJ1-2, reads DAGVTQSPTHLIKTRGQQVTLRCSPKSGHDTVSWYQQALGQGPQFIFQYYEEEERQRGNFPDRFSGHQFPNYSSELNVNALLLGDSALYLCASSFWGALGGYTFGSGTRLTVV.

The gene calls are TRBV21-1 and TRBJ2-5; the D call of TRBD1 is as the table states it, not checked on the DNA. TRBV21-1 is an annotated pseudogene. The CDR3 has 16 residues. The CDR3 nucleotides are TGTGCCAGCAGTCCCGGGACAGGGGGGATCGAAGAGACCCAGTACTTC. It is translated as CASSPGTGGIEETQYF.

The rearrangement links TRBV28 to TRBJ2-5, with 9 bases lining up with TRBD2. V lost 8 bases and J lost 5; bases outside the gene matches: 9. This CDR3 has 14 amino acids. Germline CDR1 reads MDHEN; CDR2 reads SYDVKM. CDR3 region: CASSSGGKKETQYF. Written as DNA, the CDR3 is TGTGCCAGCTCGAGCGGGGGGAAGAAGGAGACCCAGTACTTC. Variable domain in full (rest from reference TRBV28 and TRBJ2-5): DVKVTQSSRYLVKRTGEKVFLECVQDMDHENMFWYRQDPGLGLRLIYFSYDVKMKEKGDIPEGYSVSREKKERFSLILESASTNQTSMYLCASSSGGKKETQYFGPGTRLLVL.

The chain has TRBV28 and TRBJ2-7; the D gene is possibly TRBD1 (6 bases). This CDR3 comprises 14 residues. From germline, CDR1 is MDHEN and CDR2 SYDVKM. Trimming stripped 4 bases from V and 5 bases from J, with 15 bases between. CDR3 protein: CASSSPGAHHEQYF. Here the CDR3 DNA reads TGTGCCAGCAGTTCCCCAGGGGCCCACCACGAGCAGTACTTC.

This chain links TRBV6-5 with TRBJ1-2; TRBD1 matches at 11 bases. The junction had 7 bases not matched to a gene; V was cut back by 2 bases and J by 5 bases. From germline, CDR1 is MNHEY and CDR2 SVGAGI. There are 16 residues in the CDR3. CDR3 protein: CASSYVRTGGSYGYTF. The CDR3 DNA follows: TGTGCCAGCAGTTACGTTCGGACAGGGGGCTCTTATGGCTACACCTTC.

The V gene is TRBV30, the J gene TRBJ1-1; a possible D gene is TRBD1 (5 bases). The V gene's germline CDR1 is GTSNPN and CDR2 SVGIG (reference sequence). V was clipped by 4 bases and J by 8 bases, with 14 bases between them. The CDR3 is made up of 12 amino acids. CDR3 bases: TGTGCCTGGACCGGGGGTGGCCAGGAAGCTTTCTTT. Encoded protein: CAWTGGGQEAFF.

V is TRBV18 and J is TRBJ2-1; TRBD2 aligns across 14 bases. Germline V gives CDR1 KGHSH, CDR2 LQKENI. V lost 2 bases to trimming and J lost 12 bases; unmatched junction nucleotides: 9. CDR3 length: 16 residues. Here the CDR3 DNA reads TGTGCCAGCTCACCATCGACTAGCGGGAGGGGCCTGGGGCAGTTCTTC. Translating it yields CASSPSTSGRGLGQFF.

V gene TRBV27 combines with J gene TRBJ2-3; D remains unclear. The CDR3 has 14 residues. Looked up from germline, CDR1 is MNHEY and CDR2 is SMNVEV (reference sequence). With 2 bases removed from V and 0 bases from J, the gap between germline ends came to 6 bases. In DNA, the CDR3 is TGTGCCAGCAGTTTAGCGACTAGCACAGATACGCAGTATTTT. Protein product: CASSLATSTDTQYF.

DNA for the CDR3: TGTGCCAGCTCACCTGGGCCTCTCTATGGCTACACCTTC. Encoded protein: CASSPGPLYGYTF. The chain uses TRBV18 and TRBJ1-2; D is uncertain. Trimming cost V 3 bases and J 4 bases, with 9 bases left between them. The CDR3 is 13 residues long. The V gene's germline CDR1 is KGHSH and CDR2 LQKENI.

The chain uses TRBV27 and TRBJ1-5; 7 nucleotides match TRBD1. Germline V gene sequence: CDR1 MNHEY, CDR2 SMNVEV (reference sequence). The trim removed 5 bases at V and 6 bases at J, leaving 4 bases unmatched. This CDR3 is built from 13 residues. The CDR3 bases are TGTGCCAGCAGTCGGGACAGCTTTCAGCCCCAGCATTTT. It specifies CASSRDSFQPQHF.

This chain links TRBV6-5 with TRBJ2-7, with a possible D match to TRBD2 (6 bases). The CDR3 has 15 amino acids. Trimming left V 0 bases short and J 4 bases short, with 13 bases between. Germline V gene sequence: CDR1 MNHEY, CDR2 SVGAGI. The CDR3 here is CASSYSGGKGYEQYF. In nucleotides, the CDR3 is TGTGCCAGCAGTTACTCCGGAGGGAAGGGTTACGAGCAGTACTTC.

The rearrangement uses TRBV19 and TRBJ1-4; D perhaps matches TRBD1 (6 bases). Germline V gives CDR1 LNHDA, CDR2 SQIVND (reference sequence). The CDR3 extends over 13 amino acids. The V end was cut by 9 bases, the J end by 7 bases, with 15 bases between. The CDR3: CASHNRVGEKLFF. The CDR3 region has the DNA TGTGCCAGCCACAACAGGGTCGGTGAAAAACTGTTTTTT. Together with reference TRBV19 and TRBJ1-4, the CDR3 gives the full variable domain: DGGITQSPKYLFRKEGQNVTLSCEQNLNHDAMYWYRQDPGQGLRLIYYSQIVNDFQKGDIAEGYSVSREKKESFPLTVTSAQKNPTAFYLCASHNRVGEKLFFGSGTQLSVL.

This clone turned up a few times. The CDR3: CAWLISGANVLTF. CDR3 bases: TGTGCCTGGTTAATATCTGGGGCCAACGTCCTGACTTTC. The V and J genes are TRBV30 and TRBJ2-6; no reliable D call. Trimming took off 5 bases at V and 1 base at J, with 6 bases between the two ends. CDR1 and CDR2 (germline): GTSNPN, SVGIG (reference sequence). This CDR3 contains 13 residues.

The chain employs TRBV5-4 and TRBJ2-5; 16 bases fit TRBD2. Per the germline V gene, CDR1 is SGHNT and CDR2 is YYREEE (reference sequence). CDR3 length equals 17 residues. With V trimmed by 4 bases and J by 2 bases, 5 bases remained unmatched. The CDR3: CASSLGTSGGGQETQYF. In nucleotides, the CDR3 is TGTGCCAGCAGCCTAGGGACTAGCGGGGGGGGACAAGAGACCCAGTACTTC.

This clone was detected once. The genes are TRBV27 and TRBJ2-2; 8 bases are shared with TRBD2. CDR1 is MNHEY, CDR2 SMNVEV, per germline (reference sequence). This CDR3 is built from 18 residues. Trimming took 7 bases from V and 0 from J; bases not matched to a gene: 13. The CDR3 DNA is TGTGCCAGCACTCTTACGGGGGGGCGTTTCACGAACACCGGGGAGCTGTTTTTT. It translates to CASTLTGGRFTNTGELFF.